The 30 T cell receptor beta chains below were found in one sample sequenced in a study of early T cells in non-severe SARS-CoV-2 infection. TCRdb independently ran MiXCR on the 5' RACE reads; one entry per CDR3 protein. The sample contains 35,000 to 45,000 distinct CDR3 sequences, 12% of which appear only once. The sequencing input was whole blood. The receptors were sampled from an adult who was a healthcare worker with PCR-confirmed SARS-CoV-2 infection or an uninfected control (not recorded which).

J is TRBJ2-1 and V is TRBV7-2, with 9 bases matching TRBD1. V lost 6 bases to trimming and J lost 8 bases; unmatched junction nucleotides: 11. The length of the CDR3 is 15 residues. Germline CDR1 reads SGHTA; CDR2 reads FQGNSA. The CDR3 here is CASSPQGAYGDEQFF. In DNA, the CDR3 is TGTGCCAGCAGTCCACAGGGGGCGTACGGGGATGAGCAGTTCTTC.

Ten or more counts support this clonotype. The chain carries TRBV12-3 or TRBV12-4 and TRBJ1-4; D ambiguous. This CDR3 has 12 residues. Between the trimmed V and J ends, which lost 3 bases and 7 bases, there was a span of 6 bases. CDR3 residues: CASSFIPEKLFF. The CDR3 DNA sequence: TGTGCCAGCAGTTTTATACCTGAAAAACTGTTTTTT.

This clonotype was counted many times. The chain is built from TRBV2 and TRBJ2-1; 16 positions match TRBD2. V dropped 2 bases and J dropped 0; count of bases not matched to a gene: 7. Germline V gene sequence: CDR1 SNHLY, CDR2 FYNNEI. The CDR3 sequence is 20 residues long. The CDR3 nucleotides are TGTGCCAGCAGTGAATATTGGGGACTAGCGGGAGGGAGCTCCTACAATGAGCAGTTCTTC. It is translated as CASSEYWGLAGGSSYNEQFF.

Points on this clonotype: Since a much larger clone is just one base distant, this may be a read error. The CDR3 nucleotides are TGTGCCAGCAGCCAAGATGCCGGGAGAGCCTACAAGCAGTACTTC. It specifies CASSQDAGRAYKQYF. The chain is built from TRBV14 and TRBJ2-7, with D tentatively TRBD2 (6 bases). CDR1 and CDR2 (germline): SGHDN, FVKESK. The CDR3 has 15 amino acids.

This clonotype was picked up many times. The genes are TRBV10-3 and TRBJ2-3; D is uncertain. Trimming pared 4 bases from V and 1 base from J, leaving 6 bases between. Germline lookup yields CDR1 ENHRY and CDR2 SYGVKD. The CDR3 runs to 13 residues. The CDR3 DNA reads TGTGCCATCAGTGTGGATGGCACAGATACGCAGTATTTT. Its protein product is CAISVDGTDTQYF.

This clonotype is labeled as large. The rearrangement joins TRBV29-1 to TRBJ1-2, with D perhaps matching TRBD1 (6 bases). This CDR3 has 13 residues. V gave up 5 bases and J gave up 2 bases, with 12 bases separating them. Germline V gives CDR1 SQVTM, CDR2 ANQGSEA. Here the CDR3 DNA reads TGCAGCGTTCTCGGACAGACCAACTATGGCTACACCTTC. Translating gives CSVLGQTNYGYTF.

There are a few counts of this clonotype. This sequence joins TRBV9 and TRBJ2-1, with D possibly being TRBD2 (6 bases). Trimming pared 4 bases from V and 2 bases from J, leaving 13 bases between. This CDR3 is built from 15 residues. The germline V gene has CDR1 SGDLS and CDR2 YYNGEE. CDR3: CASSSRGAAYNEQFF. The CDR3 DNA reads as TGTGCCAGCAGCTCCCGCGGGGCCGCCTACAATGAGCAGTTCTTC. The entire variable domain, with the rest obtained from reference TRBV9 and TRBJ2-1, is as follows: DSGVTQTPKHLITATGQRVTLRCSPRSGDLSVYWYQQSLDQGLQFLIQYYNGEERAKGNILERFSAQQFPDLHSELNLSSLELGDSALYFCASSSRGAAYNEQFFGPGTRLTVL.

The V call is TRBV11-2, the J call TRBJ2-7; the match to TRBD1 covers 7 bases. The germline V gene has CDR1 SGHAT and CDR2 FQNNGV. The CDR3 is made up of 16 amino acids. J gave up 3 bases and V 4 bases, and 12 bases lay outside the gene matches. CDR3 amino acids: CASSSSGGTVIYEQYF. The CDR3 DNA reads as TGTGCCAGCAGCTCCAGCGGTGGGACAGTGATCTACGAGCAGTACTTC.

This clonotype was seen more than once but under ten times. The gene calls are TRBV2 and TRBJ2-2; D not resolved. The CDR3 totals 15 residues. CDR1 is SNHLY and CDR2 is FYNNEI in the germline V gene. Trimming pared 2 bases from V and 0 bases from J, leaving 7 bases between. CDR3 nucleotides: TGTGCCAGCAGTGAACTAAACGCGAACACCGGGGAGCTGTTTTTT. Amino acids: CASSELNANTGELFF.

This clonotype was detected a few times. This rearrangement joins TRBV9 to TRBJ2-7, with D perhaps matching TRBD2 (7 bases). Deletions cut 4 bases from V and 4 bases from J, with 18 bases between. Germline V gene data show CDR1 as SGDLS and CDR2 as YYNGEE. This CDR3 is built from 15 residues. In DNA form, the CDR3 reads TGTGCCAGCAGCTTCAACCCCGGGGGGCTTTACGAGCAGTACTTC. Protein: CASSFNPGGLYEQYF.

This chain joins TRBV6-2 or TRBV6-3 and TRBJ2-7; a possible D gene is TRBD1 (5 bases). Trimming stripped 0 bases from V and 5 bases from J, with 14 bases between. The CDR3 contains 15 residues. In germline, CDR1 is MNHEY, CDR2 SVGEGT. CDR3 amino acids: CASSYSVSGFNEQYF. The CDR3 bases are TGTGCCAGCAGTTACTCAGTGTCAGGGTTCAACGAGCAGTACTTC.

This clonotype was observed at least ten times. The gene calls are TRBV7-8 and TRBJ2-1, with 7 bases lining up with TRBD1. CDR1 and CDR2 (germline): SGHVS, FQNEAQ. Trimming removed 1 base from V and 10 bases from J; junction bases left unmatched: 13. The CDR3 contains 16 residues. The CDR3: CASSLGVGTAPLEQFF. DNA for the CDR3: TGTGCCAGCAGCTTAGGGGTCGGGACAGCCCCTTTGGAGCAGTTCTTC.

The table lists this clonotype with a few counts. This chain uses TRBV7-2 with TRBJ2-1; a weak D match, TRBD2 (6 bases). V dropped 1 base and J dropped 6 bases, with 7 bases sitting between them. CDR3 length: 13 amino acids. Germline V gives CDR1 SGHTA, CDR2 FQGNSA. The CDR3 DNA reads TGTGCCAGCAGCTTAGGCGGGGCCAATGAGCAGTTCTTC. Its protein product is CASSLGGANEQFF.

This clonotype appeared once. V and J are TRBV29-1 and TRBJ2-5; maybe TRBD2 (6 bases). Deletions cut 3 bases from V and 5 bases from J, with 13 bases between. This CDR3 spans 13 amino acids. In germline, CDR1 is SQVTM, CDR2 ANQGSEA. The CDR3, as DNA: TGCAGCGTTGATCGGGAGTACGTGGAGACCCAGTACTTC. Translation: CSVDREYVETQYF.

This chain uses TRBV7-2 with TRBJ2-1, with D possibly being TRBD2 (5 bases). The CDR3 totals 14 residues. Germline V CDR1 and CDR2: SGHTA, FQGNSA. Between the trimmed V and J ends, which lost 6 bases and 4 bases, there was a span of 13 bases. CDR3 sequence (DNA): TGTGCCAGCAGGCGACTTGAGGGATACAATGAGCAGTTCTTC. This translates into CASRRLEGYNEQFF.

This clonotype was detected ten times or more. V usage is TRBV20-1 and J usage is TRBJ2-5, with a weak D call TRBD2 (5 bases). The CDR3 runs 13 residues. In germline, CDR1 is DFQATT, CDR2 SNEGSKA (reference sequence). Deletions cut 5 bases from V and 2 bases from J, with 12 bases between. The CDR3 sequence is CSAPTTGQETQYF. CDR3 sequence (DNA): TGCAGTGCTCCCACAACGGGGCAAGAGACCCAGTACTTC.

This clonotype appeared many times. CDR3 sequence reads: CSVEAANTEAFF. CDR3 bases: TGCAGCGTTGAAGCAGCGAACACTGAAGCTTTCTTT. This chain links TRBV29-1 with TRBJ1-1; D call uncertain. Trimming stripped 1 base from V and 1 base from J, with 4 bases between. This CDR3 spans 12 amino acids. The germline V gene encodes CDR1 SQVTM and CDR2 ANQGSEA.

The J gene is TRBJ2-1, the V gene TRBV9; either TRBD1 or TRBD2 may fit D (5 bases each). V was shortened by 6 bases and J by 5 bases, with 12 bases between the two germline ends. This CDR3 spans 13 amino acids. Germline V gene lookup returns CDR1 SGDLS and CDR2 YYNGEE. The CDR3 DNA reads TGTGCCAGCACCCTCGGGGCAGACAATGAGCAGTTCTTC. Protein: CASTLGADNEQFF.

This clonotype came up many times. The chain combines TRBV20-1 with TRBJ2-1; TRBD2 aligns across 10 bases. After removal of 1 base from V and 8 bases from J, the junction contained 8 bases not matched to a gene. This CDR3 is built from 15 residues. Germline loops: CDR1 DFQATT, CDR2 SNEGSKA (reference sequence). The CDR3 here is CSARGFGAGGDEQFF. As DNA, the CDR3 is TGCAGTGCTAGAGGGTTCGGAGCGGGAGGGGATGAGCAGTTCTTC.

This clonotype was seen ten or more times. The V gene is TRBV9, the J gene TRBJ2-1; 7 bases are a match to TRBD1. CDR3 length: 15 amino acids. Germline V CDR1 and CDR2: SGDLS, YYNGEE. Trimming removed 4 bases from V and 7 bases from J; junction bases left unmatched: 11. For the CDR3, the DNA is TGTGCCAGCAGCCCCAGGGGGACGACGTGGAATGAGCAGTTCTTC. This translates into CASSPRGTTWNEQFF.

This clonotype was detected only a few times. The chain joins TRBV18 to TRBJ1-2, with TRBD1 matching 7 bases. J was trimmed by 6 bases and V by 7 bases; bases with no gene match: 8. Germline loops: CDR1 KGHSH, CDR2 LQKENI. This CDR3 has 13 amino acids. The CDR3: CASLETGRDGYTF. As DNA, the CDR3 is TGTGCCAGCTTGGAGACAGGGAGAGATGGCTACACCTTC.

This clonotype was found a few times. This rearrangement joins TRBV3-1 to TRBJ2-3; D is undetermined. The CDR3 covers 11 residues. Trimming pared 2 bases from V and 3 bases from J, leaving 0 bases between. CDR1 and CDR2 from the germline V gene are LGHDT and YNNKEL (reference sequence). CDR3 sequence: CASSQTDTQYF. Here the CDR3 DNA reads TGTGCCAGCAGCCAAACAGATACGCAGTATTTT.

This clonotype appeared a few times. Written as DNA, the CDR3 is TGTGCCAGCAGTTCCTTGAGGGGGGCTGGGGCCAACGTCCTGACTTTC. It codes for CASSSLRGAGANVLTF. J is TRBJ2-6 and V is TRBV27; possibly TRBD1 or TRBD2 for D (6 bases each). Trimming left V 4 bases short and J 2 bases short, with 12 bases between. CDR1 is MNHEY and CDR2 is SMNVEV in the germline V gene (reference sequence). The CDR3 consists of 16 residues.

A few counts support this clonotype. V and J are TRBV6-2 or TRBV6-3 and TRBJ1-2, with D perhaps TRBD1 (5 bases). The germline V and J ends were trimmed by 2 bases and 4 bases, with 11 bases remaining between them. Germline CDR1 is MNHEY and CDR2 is SVGEGT. The CDR3 sequence is 14 residues long. The DNA of the CDR3 is TGTGCCAGCAGTTACCCCTGGAGGGGCTATGGCTACACCTTC. Protein sequence: CASSYPWRGYGYTF.

This chain joins TRBV5-1 and TRBJ2-7; D is possibly TRBD2 (6 bases). V lost 3 bases, J lost 1 base, and 8 bases lay in between. The CDR3 length is 13 residues. Germline V gene data show CDR1 as SGHRS and CDR2 as YFSETQ. CDR3 nucleotides: TGCGCCAGCAGCTACGGGACTTCCTACGAGCAGTACTTC. This encodes CASSYGTSYEQYF.

This clonotype was detected only a few times. The chain has TRBV7-6 and TRBJ2-7; D gene unclear. Trimming stripped 1 base from V and 0 bases from J, with 16 bases between. There are 17 residues in the CDR3. In germline, CDR1 is SGHVS, CDR2 FNYEAQ. CDR3 in amino acids: CASSLGSWSRPSYEQYF. The CDR3 DNA sequence: TGTGCCAGCAGCTTAGGTTCTTGGTCACGACCCTCCTACGAGCAGTACTTC.

The chain couples TRBV5-1 to TRBJ2-3; the D is unclear. Between the trimmed V and J ends, which lost 4 bases and 6 bases, there was a span of 9 bases. Germline V lookup: CDR1 SGHRS, CDR2 YFSETQ. This CDR3 is built from 12 residues. The CDR3 DNA reads as TGCGCCAGCAGCCTCCATGGGGATACGCAGTATTTT. Its protein is CASSLHGDTQYF.

The V and J genes are TRBV7-9 and TRBJ2-3, with D perhaps matching TRBD1 (6 bases). Germline CDR1 and CDR2: SEHNR and FQNEAQ (reference sequence). The CDR3 sequence is 17 residues long. The germline V and J ends were trimmed by 4 bases and 7 bases, with 24 bases remaining between them. As DNA, the CDR3 is TGTGCCAGCAGCTCCTTTCTAGGAGTGGGGGACATGAATACGCAGTATTTT. Translating gives CASSSFLGVGDMNTQYF.

This clonotype was counted ten times or more. This chain uses TRBV29-1 with TRBJ2-1; 11 bases are a match to TRBD2. V lost 7 bases and J lost 6; bases outside the gene matches: 5. The CDR3 length is 13 residues. Germline values: CDR1 SQVTM, CDR2 ANQGSEA. The CDR3 loop reads CSAGLAGTNEQFF. CDR3 DNA: TGCAGCGCCGGACTAGCGGGTACCAATGAGCAGTTCTTC.

This clonotype was detected a few times. The rearrangement links TRBV6-2 or TRBV6-3 to TRBJ2-7; 9 positions match TRBD1. This CDR3 contains 13 residues. V gave up 11 bases and J gave up 6 bases; unmatched junction bases: 11. CDR1 is MNHEY and CDR2 is SVGEGT in the germline V gene. In DNA form, the CDR3 reads TGTGCCTCCTCGGACAGGGGACCCTCCGAGCAGTACTTC. Translated: CASSDRGPSEQYF.